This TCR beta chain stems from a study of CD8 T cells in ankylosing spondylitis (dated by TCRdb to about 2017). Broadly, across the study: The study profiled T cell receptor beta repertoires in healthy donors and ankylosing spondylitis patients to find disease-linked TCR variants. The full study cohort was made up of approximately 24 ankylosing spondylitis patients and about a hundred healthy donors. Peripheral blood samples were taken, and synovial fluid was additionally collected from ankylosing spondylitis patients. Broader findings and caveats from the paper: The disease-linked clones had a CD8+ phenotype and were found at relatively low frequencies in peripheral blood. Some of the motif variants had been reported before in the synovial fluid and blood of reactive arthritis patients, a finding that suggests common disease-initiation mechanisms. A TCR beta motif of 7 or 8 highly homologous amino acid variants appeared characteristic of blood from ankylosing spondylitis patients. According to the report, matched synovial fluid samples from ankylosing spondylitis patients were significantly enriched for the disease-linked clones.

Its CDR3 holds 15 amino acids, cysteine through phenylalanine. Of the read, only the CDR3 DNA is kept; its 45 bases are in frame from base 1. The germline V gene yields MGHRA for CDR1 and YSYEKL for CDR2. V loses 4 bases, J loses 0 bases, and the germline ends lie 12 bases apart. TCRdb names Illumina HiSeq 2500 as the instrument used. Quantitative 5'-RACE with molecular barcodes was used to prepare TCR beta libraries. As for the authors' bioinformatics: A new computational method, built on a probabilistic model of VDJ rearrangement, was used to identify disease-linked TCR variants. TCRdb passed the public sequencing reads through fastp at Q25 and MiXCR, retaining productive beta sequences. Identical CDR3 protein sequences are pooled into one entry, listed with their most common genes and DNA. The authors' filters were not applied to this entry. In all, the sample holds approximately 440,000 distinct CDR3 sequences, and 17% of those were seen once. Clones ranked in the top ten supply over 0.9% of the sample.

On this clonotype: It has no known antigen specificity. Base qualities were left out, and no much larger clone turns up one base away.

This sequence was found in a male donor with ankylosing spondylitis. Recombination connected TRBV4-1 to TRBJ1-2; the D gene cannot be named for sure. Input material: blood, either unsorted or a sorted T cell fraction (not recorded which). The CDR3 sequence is CASSPGRSSNYGYTF. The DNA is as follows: TGCGCCAGCAGCCCCGGACGATCGTCTAACTATGGCTACACCTTC.